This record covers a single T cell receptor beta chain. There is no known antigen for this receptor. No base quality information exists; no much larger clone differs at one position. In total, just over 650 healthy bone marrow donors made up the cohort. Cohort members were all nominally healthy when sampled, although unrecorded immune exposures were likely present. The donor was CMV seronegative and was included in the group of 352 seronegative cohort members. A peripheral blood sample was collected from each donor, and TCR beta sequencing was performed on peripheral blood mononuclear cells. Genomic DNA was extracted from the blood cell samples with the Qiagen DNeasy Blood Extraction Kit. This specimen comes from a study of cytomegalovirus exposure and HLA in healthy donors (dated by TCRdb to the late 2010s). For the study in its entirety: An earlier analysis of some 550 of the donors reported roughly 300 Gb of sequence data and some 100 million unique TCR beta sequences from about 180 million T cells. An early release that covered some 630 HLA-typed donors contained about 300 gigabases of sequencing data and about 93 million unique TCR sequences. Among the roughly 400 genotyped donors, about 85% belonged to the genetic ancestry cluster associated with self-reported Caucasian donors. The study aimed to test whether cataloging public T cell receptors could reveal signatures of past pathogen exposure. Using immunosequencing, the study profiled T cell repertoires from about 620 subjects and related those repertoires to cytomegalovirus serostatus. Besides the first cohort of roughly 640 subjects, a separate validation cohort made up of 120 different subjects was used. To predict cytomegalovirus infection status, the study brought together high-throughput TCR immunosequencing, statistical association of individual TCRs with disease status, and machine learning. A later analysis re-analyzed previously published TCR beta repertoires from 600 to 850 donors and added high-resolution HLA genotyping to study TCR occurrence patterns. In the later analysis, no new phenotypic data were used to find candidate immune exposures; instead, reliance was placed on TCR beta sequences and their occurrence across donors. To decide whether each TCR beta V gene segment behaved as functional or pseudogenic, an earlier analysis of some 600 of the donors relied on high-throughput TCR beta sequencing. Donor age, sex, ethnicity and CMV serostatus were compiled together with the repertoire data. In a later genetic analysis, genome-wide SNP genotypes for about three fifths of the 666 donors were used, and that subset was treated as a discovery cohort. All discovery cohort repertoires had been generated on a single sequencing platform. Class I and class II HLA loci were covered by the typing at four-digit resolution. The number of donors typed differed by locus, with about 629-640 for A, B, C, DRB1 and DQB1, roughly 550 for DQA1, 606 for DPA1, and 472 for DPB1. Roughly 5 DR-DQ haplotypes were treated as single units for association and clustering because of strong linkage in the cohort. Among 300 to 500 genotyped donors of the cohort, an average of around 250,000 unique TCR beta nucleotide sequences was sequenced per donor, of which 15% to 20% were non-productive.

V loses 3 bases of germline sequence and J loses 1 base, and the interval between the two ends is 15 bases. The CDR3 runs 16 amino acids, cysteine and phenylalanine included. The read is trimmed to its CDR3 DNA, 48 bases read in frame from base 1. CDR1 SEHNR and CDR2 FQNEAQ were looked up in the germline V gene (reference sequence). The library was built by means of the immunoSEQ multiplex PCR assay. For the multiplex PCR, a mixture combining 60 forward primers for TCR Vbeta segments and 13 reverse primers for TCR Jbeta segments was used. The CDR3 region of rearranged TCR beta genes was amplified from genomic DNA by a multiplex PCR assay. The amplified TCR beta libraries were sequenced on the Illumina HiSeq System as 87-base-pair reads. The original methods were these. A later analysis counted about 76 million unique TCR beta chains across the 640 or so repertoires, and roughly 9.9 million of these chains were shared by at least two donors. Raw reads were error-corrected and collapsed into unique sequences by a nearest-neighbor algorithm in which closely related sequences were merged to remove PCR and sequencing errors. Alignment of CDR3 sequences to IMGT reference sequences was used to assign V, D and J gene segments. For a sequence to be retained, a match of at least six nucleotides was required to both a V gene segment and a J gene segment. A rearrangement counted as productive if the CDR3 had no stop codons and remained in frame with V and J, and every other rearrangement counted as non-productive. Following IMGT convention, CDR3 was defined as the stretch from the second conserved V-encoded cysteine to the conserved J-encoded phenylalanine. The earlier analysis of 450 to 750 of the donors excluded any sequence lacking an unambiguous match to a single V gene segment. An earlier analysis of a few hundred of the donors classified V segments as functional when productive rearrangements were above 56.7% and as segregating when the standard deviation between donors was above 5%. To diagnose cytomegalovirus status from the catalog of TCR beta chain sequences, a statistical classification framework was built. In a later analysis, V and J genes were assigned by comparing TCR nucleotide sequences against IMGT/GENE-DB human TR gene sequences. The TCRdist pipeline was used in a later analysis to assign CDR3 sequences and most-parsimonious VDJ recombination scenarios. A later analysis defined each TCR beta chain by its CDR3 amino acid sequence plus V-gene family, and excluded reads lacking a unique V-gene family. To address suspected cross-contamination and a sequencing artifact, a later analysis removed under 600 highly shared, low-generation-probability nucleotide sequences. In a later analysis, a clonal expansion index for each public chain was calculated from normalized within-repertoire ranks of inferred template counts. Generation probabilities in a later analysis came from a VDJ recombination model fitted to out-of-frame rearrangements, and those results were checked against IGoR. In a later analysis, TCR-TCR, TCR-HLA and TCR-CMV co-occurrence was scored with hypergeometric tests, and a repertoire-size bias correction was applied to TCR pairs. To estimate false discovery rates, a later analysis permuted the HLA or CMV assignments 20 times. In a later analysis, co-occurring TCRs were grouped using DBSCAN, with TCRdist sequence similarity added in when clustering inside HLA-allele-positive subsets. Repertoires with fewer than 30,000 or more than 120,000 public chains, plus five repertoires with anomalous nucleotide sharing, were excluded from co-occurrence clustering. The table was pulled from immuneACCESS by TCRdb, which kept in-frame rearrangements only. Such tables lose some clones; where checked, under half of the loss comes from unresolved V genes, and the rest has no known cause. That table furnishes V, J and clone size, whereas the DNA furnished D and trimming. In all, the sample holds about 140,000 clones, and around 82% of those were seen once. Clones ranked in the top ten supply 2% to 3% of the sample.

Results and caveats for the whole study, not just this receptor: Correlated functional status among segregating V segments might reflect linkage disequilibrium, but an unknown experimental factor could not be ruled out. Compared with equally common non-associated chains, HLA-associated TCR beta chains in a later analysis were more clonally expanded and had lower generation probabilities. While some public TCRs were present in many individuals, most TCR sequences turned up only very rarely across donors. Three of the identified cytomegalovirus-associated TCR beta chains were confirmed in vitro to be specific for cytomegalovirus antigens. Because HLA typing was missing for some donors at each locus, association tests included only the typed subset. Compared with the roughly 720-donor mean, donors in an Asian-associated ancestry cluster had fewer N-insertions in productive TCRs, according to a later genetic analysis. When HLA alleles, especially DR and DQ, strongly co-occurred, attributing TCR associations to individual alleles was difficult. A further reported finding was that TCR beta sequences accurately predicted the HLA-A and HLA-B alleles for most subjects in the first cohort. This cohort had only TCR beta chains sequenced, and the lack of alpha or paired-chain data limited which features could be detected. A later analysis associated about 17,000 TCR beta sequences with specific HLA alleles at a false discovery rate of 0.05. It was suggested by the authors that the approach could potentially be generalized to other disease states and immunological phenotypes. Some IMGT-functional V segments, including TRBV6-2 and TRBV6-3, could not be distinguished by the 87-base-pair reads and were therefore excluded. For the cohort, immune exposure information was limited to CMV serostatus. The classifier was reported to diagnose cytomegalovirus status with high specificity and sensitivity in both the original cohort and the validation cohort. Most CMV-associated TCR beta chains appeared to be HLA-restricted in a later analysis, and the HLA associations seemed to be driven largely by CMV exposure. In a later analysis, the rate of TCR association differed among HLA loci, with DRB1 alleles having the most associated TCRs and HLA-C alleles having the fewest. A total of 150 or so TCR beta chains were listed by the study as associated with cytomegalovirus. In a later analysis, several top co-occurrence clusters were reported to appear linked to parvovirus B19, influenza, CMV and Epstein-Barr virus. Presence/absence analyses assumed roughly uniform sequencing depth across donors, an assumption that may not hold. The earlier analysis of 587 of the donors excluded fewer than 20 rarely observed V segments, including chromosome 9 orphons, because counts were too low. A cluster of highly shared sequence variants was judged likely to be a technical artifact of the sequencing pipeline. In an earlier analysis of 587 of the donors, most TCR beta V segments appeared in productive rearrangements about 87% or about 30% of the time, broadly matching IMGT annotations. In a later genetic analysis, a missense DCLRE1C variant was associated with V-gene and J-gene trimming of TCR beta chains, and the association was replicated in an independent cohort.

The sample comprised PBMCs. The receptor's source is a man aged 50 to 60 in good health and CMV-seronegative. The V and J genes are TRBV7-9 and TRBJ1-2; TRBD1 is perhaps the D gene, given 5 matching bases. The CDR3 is CASSLELTASNYGYTF. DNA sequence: TGTGCCAGCAGCTTGGAACTGACAGCTAGTAACTATGGCTACACCTTC.